This entry features one T cell receptor beta chain sequence. TCRdb's table, derived via immunoSEQ multiplex PCR, lists solely in-frame clones and lacks some. The sample lists approximately 50,000 clones; around 86% were seen once. The data stem from a study of blood T cell repertoires in COVID-19. Study-wide background: PBMCs, B-cell-depleted T cells, or T cells provided the cDNA or gDNA that made up the material.

CDR1 and CDR2 from the germline V gene are SGHRS and YFSETQ. The J segment lost 6 bases and the V segment lost 0 bases, leaving 5 bases of the junction unmatched. The CDR3 totals 14 residues. This clonotype was sampled from a human donor in a cohort sampled during active COVID-19. Sequenced input: peripheral blood. This chain links TRBV5-1 with TRBJ2-5; 7 bases are shared with TRBD1. The CDR3 nucleotides read TGCGCCAGCAGCTTGGAAGGGGGCGCAAAGACCCAGTACTTC. It encodes CASSLEGGAKTQYF.